These T cell receptor beta chains were read from a single sample in a study of CD8 T cells in Susac syndrome. Each CDR3 protein gets one entry after TCRdb re-called the immunoSEQ multiplex PCR reads with MiXCR. Altogether under 150,000 distinct CDR3 sequences are present, around 91% being singletons, with the ten largest covering roughly 0.25%. Sequencing used CD8+ T cells from PBMCs. The receptor source for this set is a human donor with multiple sclerosis. CDR3s include the opening cysteine and the closing phenylalanine or tryptophan. The D gene is left open where the match is weak. Not all rows give a size; the values are once, few, many and, for expanded clones, a class.

d_call: TRBD1
j_call: TRBJ2-7
v_call: TRBV5-6
clone_size: -
cdr3_nt: TGTGCCAGCAGCGAGGGACAGTTCTACGAGCAGTACTTC
cdr3_aa: CASSEGQFYEQYF

d_call: TRBD2
j_call: TRBJ2-7
v_call: TRBV28
clone_size: -
cdr3_nt: TGTGCCAGCAGTTTCGCGGGAGAGGGCTACGAGCAGTACTTC
cdr3_aa: CASSFAGEGYEQYF

d_call: TRBD2
j_call: TRBJ2-3
v_call: TRBV7-8
clone_size: -
cdr3_nt: TGTGCCAGCAGCTTAGCCGGGACTAGCGGAGCTACGCAGTATTTT
cdr3_aa: CASSLAGTSGATQYF

d_call: -
j_call: TRBJ2-7
v_call: TRBV10-3
clone_size: -
cdr3_nt: TGTGCCACCAGGGCCGCAGAAAGCGAGCAGTACTTC
cdr3_aa: CATRAAESEQYF

d_call: -
j_call: TRBJ1-5
v_call: TRBV5-7
clone_size: -
cdr3_nt: TGTGCCACCGGGTGGGAAAGTCAGCCCCAGCATTTT
cdr3_aa: CATGWESQPQHF

d_call: -
j_call: TRBJ2-7
v_call: TRBV28
clone_size: -
cdr3_nt: TGTGCCAGCACCCACCGTCTCCGGCAGTACTTC
cdr3_aa: CASTHRLRQYF

d_call: -
j_call: TRBJ1-2
v_call: TRBV5-6
clone_size: -
cdr3_nt: TGTGCCAGCAGCTTGGAAGGATCCTATGGCTACACCTTC
cdr3_aa: CASSLEGSYGYTF

d_call: -
j_call: TRBJ2-5
v_call: TRBV29-1
clone_size: -
cdr3_nt: TGCAGCGTTGTGCTTCAAGAGACCCAGTACTTC
cdr3_aa: CSVVLQETQYF

d_call: -
j_call: TRBJ1-5
v_call: TRBV28
clone_size: -
cdr3_nt: TGTGCCAGCAGTCTCCCCGGGCCCCAGCATTTT
cdr3_aa: CASSLPGPQHF

d_call: TRBD1
j_call: TRBJ2-7
v_call: TRBV29-1
clone_size: -
cdr3_nt: TGCAGCGTCCAATCGCCGGGACAGGTCCACGAGCAGTACTTC
cdr3_aa: CSVQSPGQVHEQYF

d_call: -
j_call: TRBJ1-1
v_call: TRBV9
clone_size: -
cdr3_nt: TGTGCCAGCAGCGTTATGGGTGGGGGATCGGGGCCCACTGAAGCTTTCTTT
cdr3_aa: CASSVMGGGSGPTEAFF

d_call: -
j_call: TRBJ2-5
v_call: TRBV11-1
clone_size: -
cdr3_nt: TGTGCCAGCAGCTTAGATGGCGGAATACAAGAGACCCAGTACTTC
cdr3_aa: CASSLDGGIQETQYF

d_call: TRBD2
j_call: TRBJ2-1
v_call: TRBV6-2/TRBV6-3
clone_size: -
cdr3_nt: TGTGCCAGCGGCTCTGGACTAGCGGTCGCTGAGCAGTTCTTC
cdr3_aa: CASGSGLAVAEQFF

d_call: -
j_call: TRBJ2-3
v_call: TRBV13
clone_size: once
cdr3_nt: TGTGCCAGCAGCTCACTGGGCAGACGGGAGAGGGTCGATACGCAGTATTTT
cdr3_aa: CASSSLGRRERVDTQYF

d_call: -
j_call: TRBJ2-7
v_call: TRBV15
clone_size: -
cdr3_nt: TGTGCCACCAGGTTTGGGGGGGCGGGCGAGCAGTACTTC
cdr3_aa: CATRFGGAGEQYF

d_call: TRBD1
j_call: TRBJ1-1
v_call: TRBV6-2/TRBV6-3
clone_size: few
cdr3_nt: TGTGCCAGCAGTTACTGGCCGGGACAGGTGAACACTGAAGCTTTCTTT
cdr3_aa: CASSYWPGQVNTEAFF

d_call: -
j_call: TRBJ2-1
v_call: TRBV6-2/TRBV6-3
clone_size: -
cdr3_nt: TGTGCCAGCAGTTACCCGGGGAATGAGCAGTTCTTC
cdr3_aa: CASSYPGNEQFF

d_call: -
j_call: TRBJ1-1
v_call: TRBV4-2
clone_size: once
cdr3_nt: TGTGCCAGCAGCCAAGATCTCCGAAATGAAGCTTTCTTT
cdr3_aa: CASSQDLRNEAFF

d_call: -
j_call: TRBJ1-5
v_call: TRBV6-2/TRBV6-3
clone_size: -
cdr3_nt: TGTGCCAGCAGTTACTCGGCTTATAGCAATCAGCCCCAGCATTTT
cdr3_aa: CASSYSAYSNQPQHF

d_call: -
j_call: TRBJ1-1
v_call: TRBV6-1
clone_size: -
cdr3_nt: TGTGCCACCCGGCAACAGGTGAACACTGAAGCTTTCTTT
cdr3_aa: CATRQQVNTEAFF

d_call: -
j_call: TRBJ2-6
v_call: TRBV27
clone_size: -
cdr3_nt: TGTGCCAGCAGTCCCCTGATTGGTGGGGCCAACGTCCTGACTTTC
cdr3_aa: CASSPLIGGANVLTF

d_call: TRBD2
j_call: TRBJ2-7
v_call: TRBV12-3/TRBV12-4
clone_size: -
cdr3_nt: TGTGCCAGCAGTTTGCGGCGGGAGGAGTACGAGCAGTACTTC
cdr3_aa: CASSLRREEYEQYF

d_call: TRBD2
j_call: TRBJ2-1
v_call: TRBV2
clone_size: -
cdr3_nt: TGTGCCAGCAGTCAGCGGGAGGGGACGGATGAGCAGTTCTTC
cdr3_aa: CASSQREGTDEQFF

d_call: -
j_call: TRBJ2-7
v_call: TRBV29-1
clone_size: -
cdr3_nt: TGCAGCGTTCTTCGGGACGAGCAGTACTTC
cdr3_aa: CSVLRDEQYF

d_call: TRBD2
j_call: TRBJ2-3
v_call: TRBV20-1
clone_size: -
cdr3_nt: TGCAGTGCTACGGGACTAGCGGGGGCGCCAGGCACAGATACGCAGTATTTT
cdr3_aa: CSATGLAGAPGTDTQYF